This TCR beta chain derives from a study of T cell changes during pregnancy in multiple sclerosis. Sequencing was performed with immunoSEQ multiplex PCR; in TCRdb, only in-frame clones are kept and a portion is missing. The table includes under 50,000 clones, about 90% detected once. Of note for this clone: Mismatch with germline at one junction end may stem from a read error.

CDR3 length equals 14 residues. The germline V gene has CDR1 LNHNV and CDR2 YYDKDF (reference sequence). Sequenced here: CD4+ T cells from peripheral blood mononuclear cells, sampled before pregnancy. The rearrangement uses TRBV15 and TRBJ1-2; D call uncertain. This clonotype was sampled from a female donor with multiple sclerosis, enrolled in a pregnancy study. CDR3 sequence: CATSRDSVGYSYTF. CDR3 nucleotides: TGTGCCACCAGCAGAGATTCGGTGGGCTATAGCTACACCTTC.